Following are 16 T cell receptor beta chains from one sample sequenced in a study of T cells after yellow fever vaccination. Each CDR3 protein gets one entry after TCRdb re-called the 5' RACE reads with MiXCR. The profile shows about 340,000 distinct CDR3 sequences, around 13% of them singletons. Specimen: CD4+ T cells sorted from PBMCs, collected 15 days after the yellow fever booster vaccination. The receptors were sampled from a man in his late teens or twenties who received the YFV17D yellow fever vaccine.

The chain joins TRBV5-1 to TRBJ2-2, with a possible D match to TRBD1 (5 bases). Deletions cut 0 bases from V and 6 bases from J, with 12 bases between. The CDR3 has 15 residues. CDR1 is SGHRS, CDR2 YFSETQ, per germline. The CDR3 DNA reads as TGCGCCAGCAGCTTGGTGCAGGGCGTATCCGGGGAGCTGTTTTTT. Protein: CASSLVQGVSGELFF.

Comment on this clonotype: Possible read error: a much larger clone is one base away. The chain joins TRBV3-1 to TRBJ2-5; the match to TRBD2 covers 8 bases. The germline V gene encodes CDR1 LGHDT and CDR2 YNNKEL (reference sequence). V trimming: 3 bases; J trimming: 5 bases; junction bases outside the gene matches: 8. The CDR3 extends over 15 amino acids. CDR3 protein: CASSHSGAVGETQYF. The DNA of the CDR3 is TGTGCCAGCAGCCATAGCGGGGCTGTGGGGGAGACCCAGTACTTC.

This clonotype appeared a few times. The gene calls are TRBV7-6 and TRBJ1-3; possibly TRBD1 for D (5 bases). This CDR3 is 18 amino acids long. Trimming cost V 2 bases and J 0 bases, with 17 bases left between them. Germline V gives CDR1 SGHVS, CDR2 FNYEAQ. The CDR3 sequence: CASSLSPPAGISGNTIYF. The CDR3 nucleotides are TGTGCCAGCAGCTTATCCCCTCCCGCAGGGATCTCTGGAAACACCATATATTTT.

In its sample, this clonotype was seen a few times. V gene TRBV5-5 combines with J gene TRBJ2-3, with D perhaps TRBD2 (5 bases). Germline loops: CDR1 SGHKS, CDR2 YYEKEE (reference sequence). This CDR3 contains 15 residues. The ends were cut back, 6 bases at V and 2 bases at J, with 16 bases in the middle. The CDR3 reads CASTRKNGLTDTQYF. In DNA form, the CDR3 reads TGTGCCAGCACCCGGAAGAACGGACTCACAGATACGCAGTATTTT.

This clonotype has a count of ten or more. The chain employs TRBV25-1 and TRBJ2-1; tentatively, D is TRBD1 (6 bases). Germline CDR1 reads MGHDK; CDR2 reads SYGVNS. Trimming left V 4 bases short and J 4 bases short, with 23 bases between. This CDR3 has 18 residues. CDR3: CASSVRQAMPFFYNEQFF. As DNA, the CDR3 is TGTGCCAGCAGTGTCAGACAGGCCATGCCATTTTTTTACAATGAGCAGTTCTTC.

The chain employs TRBV5-6 and TRBJ1-1; D is possibly TRBD1 (5 bases). This CDR3 is 14 amino acids long. V lost 5 bases and J 5 bases, leaving 16 bases between the germline ends. From germline, CDR1 is SGHDT and CDR2 YYEEEE. Here the CDR3 reads CASSSLGVRTEAFF. For the CDR3, the DNA is TGTGCCAGCAGTTCCCTGGGGGTACGAACTGAAGCTTTCTTT.

This clonotype was observed at least ten times. The V and J genes are TRBV4-3 and TRBJ2-1; 7 nucleotides agree with TRBD2. This CDR3 has 15 amino acids. V lost 1 base to trimming and J lost 6 bases; unmatched junction nucleotides: 6. CDR1 and CDR2 (germline): LGHNA, YSLEER. CDR3 sequence: CASSQGLTSSNEQFF. In DNA, the CDR3 is TGCGCCAGCAGCCAAGGGTTGACTAGCTCCAATGAGCAGTTCTTC.

This clonotype showed up just a few times. This chain joins TRBV29-1 and TRBJ1-2, with D tentatively TRBD1 (6 bases). The CDR3 extends over 11 amino acids. Germline CDR1 reads SQVTM; CDR2 reads ANQGSEA. Trimming cost V 6 bases and J 7 bases, with 12 bases left between them. CDR3 sequence (DNA): TGCAGCGTCGAAAAAGGGGGTGGCTACACCTTC. Its protein is CSVEKGGGYTF. Complete variable domain (other parts from reference TRBV29-1 and TRBJ1-2): SAVISQKPSRDICQRGTSLTIQCQVDSQVTMMFWYRQQPGQSLTLIATANQGSEATYESGFVIDKFPISRPNLTFSTLTVSNMSPEDSSIYLCSVEKGGGYTFGSGTRLTVV.

This clonotype showed up just a few times. V usage is TRBV3-1 and J usage is TRBJ2-1; D may be TRBD2 (5 bases). The CDR3 has 12 residues. V was cut by 6 bases and J by 9 bases, with 12 bases left in between. Germline lookup yields CDR1 LGHDT and CDR2 YNNKEL (reference sequence). As DNA, the CDR3 is TGTGCCAGCAGACCCTCCGGAGGTGAGCAGTTCTTC. Translation gives CASRPSGGEQFF.

The rearrangement uses TRBV11-2 and TRBJ1-2; tentatively, D is TRBD1 (5 bases). Between the trimmed V and J ends, which lost 4 bases and 2 bases, there was a span of 23 bases. The CDR3 has 18 residues. Germline CDR1 SGHAT, CDR2 FQNNGV. The CDR3 coding sequence is TGTGCCAGCAGCTCGACCCGGGGTGCGGGACCGAGAAACTATGGCTACACCTTC. Protein sequence: CASSSTRGAGPRNYGYTF.

This clonotype has only a few counts. This rearrangement joins TRBV20-1 to TRBJ1-2; 7 bases map to TRBD1. This CDR3 spans 15 amino acids. The V gene end was trimmed by 6 bases and the J gene end by 6 bases; junction bases not matched to a gene: 16. Germline CDR1 is DFQATT and CDR2 is SNEGSKA (reference sequence). DNA of the CDR3: TGCAGTGCCTCCCCAACCGGGGGCAGGGGGGATGGCTACACCTTC. It translates to CSASPTGGRGDGYTF.

The gene calls are TRBV6-2 or TRBV6-3 and TRBJ2-5; 7 bases line up with TRBD1. Germline CDR1 is MNHEY and CDR2 is SVGEGT. CDR3 length equals 15 residues. Trimming at V came to 0 bases and at J to 5 bases, leaving 6 bases not matched to a gene. CDR3 in DNA: TGTGCCAGCAGTTACTCCGGGACAGATTCGGAGACCCAGTACTTC. Protein product: CASSYSGTDSETQYF.

The chain recombines TRBV7-2 with TRBJ2-7; D is unresolved. Germline V lookup: CDR1 SGHTA, CDR2 FQGNSA. This CDR3 has 15 residues. Trimming removed 5 bases from V and 2 bases from J, with 16 bases in between. This CDR3 is CASSLGNPATYEQYF. The CDR3 DNA reads TGTGCCAGCAGCCTGGGGAACCCTGCTACCTACGAGCAGTACTTC.

This chain links TRBV16 with TRBJ1-1; D unresolved. CDR1 is KGHSY and CDR2 is FQNENV in the germline V gene. This CDR3 region has 15 residues. Trimming stripped 2 bases from V and 0 bases from J, with 10 bases between. CDR3 in DNA: TGTGCCAGCAGCCAACGGGTCTCTATGAACACTGAAGCTTTCTTT. This gives the protein CASSQRVSMNTEAFF.

The rearrangement joins TRBV2 to TRBJ2-5, with D possibly TRBD2 on 6 matching bases. The length of the CDR3 is 14 residues. Germline V CDR1 and CDR2: SNHLY, FYNNEI. V was cut by 7 bases and J by 0 bases, with 12 bases left in between. DNA for the CDR3: TGTGCCAGCAAACCCCGGGACTACCAAGAGACCCAGTACTTC. Residues: CASKPRDYQETQYF.

This rearrangement joins TRBV5-4 to TRBJ2-7; D is possibly TRBD2 (5 bases). V dropped 0 bases and J dropped 3 bases, with 10 bases sitting between them. This CDR3 region has 14 residues. Germline CDR1 reads SGHNT; CDR2 reads YYREEE (reference sequence). CDR3 residues: CASSLGAGLYEQYF. CDR3 sequence (DNA): TGTGCCAGCAGCTTGGGGGCGGGCCTCTACGAGCAGTACTTC.